The rows below give T cell receptor beta chains drawn from one sample of a study of T cell responses to AZD1222 COVID-19 vaccine. Clones were sequenced by immunoSEQ multiplex PCR, and TCRdb holds only the in-frame ones, with some missing. This repertoire shows around 130,000 clones, about 88% found once; its top ten account for approximately 3%. This sample comprised peripheral blood, obtained 28 days after the second AZD1222 dose. Receptors originate from an adult who received the AZD1222 COVID-19 vaccine. Each CDR3 is given with its conserved first and last residue.

v_call | cdr3_aa
TRBV30 | CAWSARSPSNEQFF
TRBV6-2/TRBV6-3 | CASSSSVPSETQYF
TRBV10-1 | CASSESEADTQYF
TRBV29-1 | CSVEANYEQYF
TRBV5-6 | CASSKMGEQFF
TRBV5-1 | CASSGEGFDTQYF
TRBV9 | CASSAGTATYNEQFF
TRBV27 | CASSLLYVPVPGGELFF
TRBV11-2 | CASSPLVEEGSSGNTIYF
TRBV15 | CATSGEGTGSGELFF
TRBV28 | CASSLFSGANSYEQYF
TRBV18 | CASSPQNTDTQYF
TRBV30 | CAWSPPDSYNQPQHF
TRBV19 | CASSIDRAGNQPQHF
TRBV6-5 | CASSYRGRPDTEAFF
TRBV7-2 | CASSLGVGPSYEQYF
TRBV6-2/TRBV6-3 | CASSYAFYGYTF
TRBV27 | CASRTGTSGTYEQYF
TRBV9 | CASSQMGYNEQFF
TRBV10-2 | CASSEGGTSGSYEQYF
TRBV12-3/TRBV12-4 | CASNLNGAGELFF
TRBV4-3 | CASSKGLLGTGGFTGELFF
TRBV5-1 | CASSRTGAYEQYF
TRBV9 | CASSSRALVGETQYF
TRBV6-5 | CASSRREGTNQPQHF
TRBV4-2 | CASSQGSGSKNQPQHF